The 3 T cell receptor beta chains below come from one sample, sequenced in a study of T cell responses to AZD1222 COVID-19 vaccine (dated by TCRdb to about 2021). Read against the paper, the sample's time point label means: baseline before first vaccination. The method behind the library was the immunoSEQ multiplex PCR assay. TCRdb carries this immuneACCESS record with in-frame sequences only. Its versions omit some clonotypes, under half of them owing to an unresolved V gene in the studies checked, with the rest unexplained. The sample includes 97,000 or so clones, with around 82% observed a single time. Jointly, the top ten make up over 15% of the sample. The sequenced sample was peripheral blood, obtained on day 0 of AZD1222 vaccination. All receptors come from an adult in good health.

The V call is TRBV12-3 or TRBV12-4, the J call TRBJ1-1; D is unresolved. This CDR3 is built from 11 residues. Trimming took off 6 bases at V and 8 bases at J, with 10 bases between the two ends. The CDR3 nucleotides read TGTGCCAGCAGCGGCACCTTCGAAGCTTTCTTT. Its translation is CASSGTFEAFF.

V usage is TRBV7-3 and J usage is TRBJ2-7; a possible D gene is TRBD1 (5 bases). This CDR3 contains 15 residues. The germline gives CDR1 SGHTA, CDR2 FQGTGA. V shed 5 bases and J shed 5 bases, with 19 bases lying between them. CDR3 amino acids: CASSMTAMPVNEQYF. The CDR3 DNA is TGTGCCAGCAGCATGACAGCGATGCCGGTGAACGAGCAGTACTTC.

This sequence joins TRBV9 and TRBJ2-1; D may match TRBD1 or TRBD2 (7 bases each). This CDR3 contains 15 residues. Germline V CDR1 and CDR2: SGDLS, YYNGEE. The V and J ends lost 4 bases and 4 bases respectively, with 15 bases between them. The CDR3 coding sequence is TGTGCCAGCAGCCAAGGGAGGGGGCCTTACAATGAGCAGTTCTTC. Protein sequence: CASSQGRGPYNEQFF.